A single T cell receptor (beta chain) is shown here with its context. The target antigen is unknown. Combined were second doses at about 4 or about 12 weeks. Per the germline V gene, CDR1 is DFQATT and CDR2 is SNEGSKA (reference sequence). This CDR3 is built from 11 residues. V was cut by 4 bases and J by 6 bases, with 10 bases left in between. Measured with immunoSEQ multiplex PCR; TCRdb has only the in-frame clones, and not every one. The table records roughly 110,000 clones, over 80% of them present only once. The data belong to a study of T cell responses to AZD1222 COVID-19 vaccine. Findings of the study overall: Two AZD1222 administrations were followed by greater Spike-specific TCR breadth and depth. Researchers took repertoire samples only after the peak T cell response had come. Reportedly, close to half of spike-specific TCRs are directed against unmutated variant regions.

The sample was peripheral blood, taken 28 days after the second AZD1222 dose. This chain joins TRBV20-1 and TRBJ2-7, with D tentatively TRBD2 (5 bases). This clonotype was obtained from an adult who received the AZD1222 COVID-19 vaccine. The CDR3 DNA reads TGCAGTGCTAAGTCGGGGTTCGAGCAGTACTTC. It specifies CSAKSGFEQYF.